This T cell receptor beta chain was sequenced during a study of shared clonotypes between healthy human individuals. As regards this clone: The target antigen is unknown.

With V trimmed by 5 bases and J by 6 bases, 11 bases remained unmatched. From germline, CDR1 is MNHEY and CDR2 SVGAGI. This CDR3 has 15 amino acids. Study results and caveats: With few donors, the genetic and exposure-history diversity represented was limited.

Generated by immunoSEQ multiplex PCR, the TCRdb table keeps only in-frame clones and is missing some. The sample comprises about 2.5 million clones, 80% to 95% of which are singletons, and around 0.4% rests with the top ten. Sequencing was done on a sample of naive CD4+ T cells from PBMCs. As to subset: CD45RA+ positively selected. This TCR was recovered from a man in his late teens or twenties in good health. Some clones in this sample may be carry-over from other donors' samples. This chain joins TRBV6-5 and TRBJ2-3; TRBD1 agrees at 7 bases. This CDR3 is CASSPQPRRGDTQYF. CDR3 nucleotide sequence: TGTGCCAGCAGTCCACAACCCCGCAGGGGGGATACGCAGTATTTT.